A selection of T cell receptor beta chains follows, all from one sample in a study of cytomegalovirus exposure and HLA in healthy donors. Clones were sequenced by immunoSEQ multiplex PCR, and TCRdb holds only the in-frame ones, with some missing. In the table there are fewer than 120,000 clones, under 85% of which are singletons. Sequenced material: PBMCs. These receptor sequences come from a man aged 25-45 years in good health and CMV-seropositive. The CDR3 runs from the conserved cysteine through the conserved F or W. The order of the fields is CDR3 protein, clone size, V gene. Clone size is stated in some rows and not others, as once, few, many or a class when expanded.

CDR3: CASSLVSDTQYF
size: -
V: TRBV7-9

CDR3: CASITGQGYNEQFF
size: -
V: TRBV2

CDR3: CASSLEGARGGSYEQYF
size: once
V: TRBV11-3

CDR3: CASSKGTGKVYSNQPQHF
size: -
V: TRBV11-2

CDR3: CASSSPGQTYEQYF
size: -
V: TRBV28

CDR3: CASSYSRGHEQYF
size: few
V: TRBV6-6

CDR3: CASNRIQGSGANVLTF
size: -
V: TRBV5-1

CDR3: CASSPPGAPAYEQYF
size: -
V: TRBV11-2

CDR3: CASSVDDRTVEYGYTF
size: -
V: TRBV9

CDR3: CSVDTNEGAGTQYF
size: -
V: TRBV29-1

CDR3: CASSIDLGTGFRINTGELFF
size: -
V: TRBV19

CDR3: CASSNSDLELGTQYF
size: once
V: TRBV5-4

CDR3: CASSLAANTEAFF
size: -
V: TRBV7-9

CDR3: CASSITPDYGYTF
size: -
V: TRBV21-1

CDR3: CASSLEIDSDTQYF
size: -
V: TRBV7-8

CDR3: CASSSGQGPEKLFF
size: once
V: TRBV19

CDR3: CAQKDSYGYTF
size: -
V: TRBV21-1

CDR3: CASSSQGYTEAFF
size: -
V: TRBV28

CDR3: CASSPGQLGNTIYF
size: -
V: TRBV7-2

CDR3: CASSINTGELFF
size: -
V: TRBV5-5

CDR3: CASSQDWGGKETQYF
size: -
V: TRBV4-2

CDR3: CAVQGPNTIYF
size: -
V: TRBV25-1

CDR3: CAISESNVGDQETQYF
size: -
V: TRBV10-3

CDR3: CASSYSVPAGEAFF
size: -
V: TRBV6-6

CDR3: CASGGPGTDNTEAFF
size: -
V: TRBV25-1

CDR3: CSVGGGGSYEQYF
size: -
V: TRBV29-1

CDR3: CASSLAGVRREQYF
size: -
V: TRBV6-6

CDR3: CASRITELNTEAFF
size: -
V: TRBV6-5

CDR3: CASSVEGIQGTGELFF
size: -
V: TRBV9

CDR3: CSVVIGEETQYF
size: -
V: TRBV29-1

CDR3: CASSYIRESGYTF
size: -
V: TRBV28

CDR3: CAWSRVAGYTF
size: -
V: TRBV30

CDR3: CASSVEDRALDTQYF
size: -
V: TRBV9

CDR3: CASSLGGQNTEAFF
size: once
V: TRBV5-1

CDR3: CASSLVGGREAFF
size: -
V: TRBV5-4

CDR3: CASSGQGVAGELFF
size: -
V: TRBV2

CDR3: CASSSARTVPAEQYF
size: -
V: TRBV5-4

CDR3: CASSLDGQGSTDTQYF
size: -
V: TRBV7-9

CDR3: CASSYRRGALSNQPQHF
size: -
V: TRBV6-7

CDR3: CAISEAQGDQPQHF
size: -
V: TRBV10-3

CDR3: CASEGQFTDTQYF
size: -
V: TRBV6-1

CDR3: CASGDRGGAGGYTF
size: once
V: TRBV12-5

CDR3: CASSIGTSGTNEQFF
size: once
V: TRBV11-3

CDR3: CASSYSNRGNTEAFF
size: -
V: TRBV6-6

CDR3: CASSLGGGPADTQYF
size: -
V: TRBV5-1

CDR3: CASSQLRGTSYEQYF
size: -
V: TRBV4-1

CDR3: CASSSQDRGKNIQYF
size: once
V: TRBV27

CDR3: CASSIPGGSVYGYTF
size: -
V: TRBV19

CDR3: CASNLGGASGELFF
size: once
V: TRBV19

CDR3: CASSQWTGGDSPLHF
size: -
V: TRBV4-1

CDR3: CASSIYRDRGRNEQFF
size: -
V: TRBV19

CDR3: CASSQAGQETQYF
size: -
V: TRBV7-7

CDR3: CASSPPDRETGELFF
size: -
V: TRBV7-9

CDR3: CASSSTYERFSGANVLTF
size: -
V: TRBV7-3